These 20 T cell receptor beta chains were all obtained from the same sample, sequenced in a study of shared clonotypes between healthy human individuals. Sequencing used immunoSEQ multiplex PCR; TCRdb keeps in-frame clones, though not all of them. The table lists 2 million to 3 million clones, approximately 94% of them singletons, with roughly 0.39% in the top ten. The specimen was naive CD4+ T cells from PBMCs. Specified subset: CD45RA+ positively selected. The source is a young man in good health. Some clones in this sample may be carry-over from other donors' samples.

This clone was detected only once. The J gene is TRBJ2-7, the V gene TRBV5-4, with 10 bases matching TRBD2. V lost 0 bases to trimming and J lost 7 bases; unmatched junction nucleotides: 4. The germline V gene encodes CDR1 SGHNT and CDR2 YYREEE (reference sequence). This CDR3 has 14 amino acids. The CDR3 coding sequence is TGTGCCAGCAGCTTGGCTCTAGCGGGAGTAGAGCAGTACTTC. Its translation is CASSLALAGVEQYF.

The V gene is TRBV18, the J gene TRBJ2-5, with a tentative D call TRBD2 (5 bases). The CDR3 has 13 amino acids. The germline gives CDR1 KGHSH, CDR2 LQKENI. V lost 5 bases, J lost 1 base, and 8 bases lay in between. The CDR3 DNA follows: TGTGCCAGCTCATCTACTAGCCAAGAGACCCAGTACTTC. This sequence encodes CASSSTSQETQYF.

The chain carries TRBV19 and TRBJ1-1, with unresolved D. Germline V gives CDR1 LNHDA, CDR2 SQIVND (reference sequence). V lost 1 base and J 4 bases, leaving 19 bases between the germline ends. CDR3 length: 17 amino acids. DNA of the CDR3: TGTGCCAGTAGTATAGTAGGTCCAACCTTAGGCGCCACTGAAGCTTTCTTT. Its translation: CASSIVGPTLGATEAFF.

This clone has only one observation. This chain connects TRBV27 to TRBJ2-1, with D hard to call. The ends were cut back, 3 bases at V and 3 bases at J, with 12 bases in the middle. The CDR3 has 15 residues. Germline loops: CDR1 MNHEY, CDR2 SMNVEV (reference sequence). CDR3 DNA: TGTGCCAGCAGTTTCCAGCATACGGTCTACAATGAGCAGTTCTTC. Residues: CASSFQHTVYNEQFF.

This chain connects TRBV7-9 to TRBJ2-5; 8 bases are shared with TRBD2. CDR3 length: 15 amino acids. CDR1 is SEHNR and CDR2 is FQNEAQ in the germline V gene (reference sequence). The ends lost 7 bases at V and 1 base at J; junction bases unmatched: 8. The CDR3 bases are TGTGCCAGCAAACGGGGGGGAGGTGGCCAAGAGACCCAGTACTTC. Amino acid sequence: CASKRGGGGQETQYF.

Worth noting for this clone: Other DNA sequences in the sample encode the same CDR3. As DNA, the CDR3 is TGTGCCAGCAGCCGGGGGGGATACGAGCAGTACTTC. Its protein product is CASSRGGYEQYF. The chain employs TRBV11-2 and TRBJ2-7, with 8 nucleotides matching TRBD2. The CDR3 has 12 amino acids. Looked up from germline, CDR1 is SGHAT and CDR2 is FQNNGV. Losses at the gene ends were 5 bases for V and 4 bases for J; bases not matched to a gene: 1.

Points on this clone: Different DNA sequences within this sample yield the same CDR3. The gene calls are TRBV9 and TRBJ1-5; TRBD1 matches at 8 bases. The CDR3 contains 15 residues. CDR1 and CDR2 from the germline V gene are SGDLS and YYNGEE. V lost 2 bases to trimming and J lost 0 bases; unmatched junction nucleotides: 1. CDR3 DNA sequence: TGTGCCAGCAGCGTCGGGACAGGTAGCAATCAGCCCCAGCATTTT. This sequence encodes CASSVGTGSNQPQHF.

The V and J genes are TRBV13 and TRBJ2-1, with 11 bases matching TRBD2. The CDR3 runs 16 residues. The V gene's germline CDR1 is PRHDT and CDR2 FYEKMQ (reference sequence). V lost 5 bases and J lost 4; bases outside the gene matches: 7. In DNA, the CDR3 is TGTGCCAGCAGCAGAATCGGGACTAGCGGTTACAATGAGCAGTTCTTC. Protein: CASSRIGTSGYNEQFF. Full variable domain (missing parts from reference TRBV13 and TRBJ2-1): AAGVIQSPRHLIKEKRETATLKCYPIPRHDTVYWYQQGPGQDPQFLISFYEKMQSDKGSIPDRFSAQQFSDYHSELNMSSLELGDSALYFCASSRIGTSGYNEQFFGPGTRLTVL.

The gene calls are TRBV5-1 and TRBJ2-2; 7 bases are a match to TRBD2. Germline CDR1 SGHRS, CDR2 YFSETQ. This CDR3 comprises 17 residues. V trimming: 0 bases; J trimming: 1 base; junction bases outside the gene matches: 6. The CDR3, as DNA: TGCGCCAGCAGCTTGGGAGCGTCTAGCGGGAACACCGGGGAGCTGTTTTTT. It is translated as CASSLGASSGNTGELFF.

This clone was recorded only once. The V gene is TRBV18, the J gene TRBJ1-1; 9 bases match TRBD1. CDR1 is KGHSH, CDR2 LQKENI, per germline. After removal of 3 bases from V and 4 bases from J, the junction contained 6 bases not matched to a gene. The CDR3 runs 15 residues. CDR3 protein: CASSPWTGDFTEAFF. The CDR3 DNA reads as TGTGCCAGCTCACCCTGGACAGGGGATTTCACTGAAGCTTTCTTT.

The rearrangement links TRBV25-1 to TRBJ1-4; D may be TRBD1 (6 bases). The CDR3 has 15 amino acids. V was pared by 1 base and J by 7 bases, with 13 bases between. CDR1 MGHDK and CDR2 SYGVNS come from the germline V gene. CDR3 sequence reads: CASSEFEGGSEKLFF. The CDR3 DNA follows: TGTGCCAGCAGTGAATTCGAAGGGGGGTCTGAAAAACTGTTTTTT.

Worth noting for this clone: Other nucleotide sequences in the sample specify the same CDR3. CDR3 loop: CASSPSPTDYGYTF. The CDR3 nucleotides are TGTGCCAGCTCACCCTCCCCGACGGACTATGGCTACACCTTC. The rearrangement links TRBV18 to TRBJ1-2, with no clear D. Germline V CDR1 and CDR2: KGHSH, LQKENI. Trimming took off 3 bases at V and 3 bases at J, with 11 bases between the two ends. The CDR3 consists of 14 residues.

The CDR3: CASQGAGGDTQYF. Here the CDR3 DNA reads TGTGCCTCCCAGGGGGCAGGGGGAGATACGCAGTATTTT. V and J are TRBV9 and TRBJ2-3, with 8 bases identical to TRBD1. The germline V gene encodes CDR1 SGDLS and CDR2 YYNGEE. The CDR3 length is 13 residues. Losses at the gene ends were 10 bases for V and 5 bases for J; bases not matched to a gene: 9.

This chain links TRBV7-6 with TRBJ2-7; D gene unclear. With 2 bases removed from V and 7 bases from J, the gap between germline ends came to 12 bases. Germline V CDR1 and CDR2: SGHVS, FNYEAQ. CDR3 length: 13 amino acids. The CDR3 bases are TGTGCCAGCAGCTTAAGGAGAGGCCGGGAGCAGTACTTC. Translated: CASSLRRGREQYF.

The rearrangement uses TRBV2 and TRBJ1-2, with D hard to call. Germline CDR1 and CDR2: SNHLY and FYNNEI. The length of the CDR3 is 11 residues. Trimming removed 1 base from V and 13 bases from J, with 10 bases in between. CDR3 sequence (DNA): TGTGCCAGCAGTGAAGTAGATCTCGGCACCTTC. It yields the protein CASSEVDLGTF.

The chain has TRBV28 and TRBJ1-5, with a tentative D call TRBD1 (5 bases). Trimming removed 6 bases from V and 0 bases from J, with 18 bases in between. Germline V gene lookup returns CDR1 MDHEN and CDR2 SYDVKM. This CDR3 is 17 amino acids long. In nucleotides, the CDR3 is TGTGCCAGCAGGACAACAGGAGACCTCTATAGCAATCAGCCCCAGCATTTT. Protein sequence: CASRTTGDLYSNQPQHF.

The chain uses TRBV5-4 and TRBJ1-2; D possibly corresponds to TRBD1 (5 bases). Trimming took off 1 base at V and 8 bases at J, with 15 bases between the two ends. The CDR3 sequence is 14 residues long. CDR1 is SGHNT and CDR2 is YYREEE in the germline V gene (reference sequence). The CDR3 coding sequence is TGTGCCAGCAGCTTGAGCGGAGGGGCTCGAGGCTACACCTTC. This sequence encodes CASSLSGGARGYTF.

V is TRBV28 and J is TRBJ2-2, with 10 positions matching TRBD2. Germline loops: CDR1 MDHEN, CDR2 SYDVKM. The CDR3 consists of 16 residues. The V gene end was trimmed by 7 bases and the J gene end by 8 bases; junction bases not matched to a gene: 13. The CDR3 DNA reads as TGTGCCAGCAAACCCTATAGCGGGAGGAGTTCTGGGGAGCTGTTTTTT. This sequence encodes CASKPYSGRSSGELFF.

The table lists this clone with a count of one. This same CDR3 is encoded by further DNA sequences in the sample. This sequence joins TRBV5-1 and TRBJ2-5, with 14 nucleotides matching TRBD2. The CDR3 has 15 amino acids. V lost 4 bases, J lost 3 bases, and 2 bases stayed unmatched. The germline V gene has CDR1 SGHRS and CDR2 YFSETQ. The CDR3 nucleotides read TGCGCCAGCAGCCGGGGACTAGCGGGAGAAGAGACCCAGTACTTC. It is translated as CASSRGLAGEETQYF.

This chain links TRBV19 with TRBJ1-1; perhaps TRBD1 as D (5 bases). V lost 3 bases and J 7 bases, leaving 12 bases between the germline ends. Germline assignment: CDR1 LNHDA and CDR2 SQIVND (reference sequence). The CDR3 contains 13 residues. The CDR3 DNA is TGTGCCAGTAGTATTGGCGCTGGGGGTGAAGCTTTCTTT. This sequence encodes CASSIGAGGEAFF.